This T cell receptor (beta chain) was sequenced during a study of Ad26.COV2.S vaccination and SARS-CoV-2 variants. Background on the study: Ad26.COV2.S, an intramuscular injection, was given once or twice 56 days apart.

Regarding the study as a whole: Placebo and vaccine recipients had non-spike TCR breadth that was similar.

Libraries were prepared by immunoSEQ multiplex PCR; TCRdb keeps only in-frame clonotypes and omits some of them. The sample consists of just under 250,000 clones, 88% of them appearing once. Treatment specified: about 20 received Ad26.COV2.S at low or high dose, single or two shots; five or six received placebo; per-sample allocation not given. The study sampled participants on day 63 after the first vaccine or placebo injection. This clone was seen only a few times. Its target is not known. The TCR comes from a person between 18 and 65 years old who received the Ad26.COV2.S COVID-19 vaccine or a placebo. The material was peripheral blood, obtained in a trial of Ad26.COV2.S vaccine versus placebo.

CDR3 sequence (DNA): TGTGCCAGCAGCCTATTAATCGCCGGGGAGCTGTTTTTT. This translates into CASSLLIAGELFF. The chain combines TRBV4-2 with TRBJ2-2; D is undetermined. The V end lost 4 bases, the J end lost 6 bases, and 9 bases lay between the germline ends. The CDR3 has 13 residues. The germline V gene encodes CDR1 LGHNA and CDR2 YNFKEQ.